The 16 T cell receptor beta chains listed next were all sequenced from one sample in a study of CXCR3-negative and CXCR3-positive naive CD8 T cells. Which antigens these TCRs recognize remains unknown. Findings and limits, study-wide: Naive cells with CXCR3 showed TRB CDR3s that were more hydrophobic than those in CXCR3-negative naive cells.

All TRB cDNA libraries came from 5' RACE performed with UMI labels. Following a re-call of the 5' RACE reads, TCRdb has one entry per CDR3 protein and lacks DNA. Recorded for this sample: roughly 110,000 distinct CDR3 sequences. Sequencing was carried out using naive CXCR3+ CD8+ T cells from blood. Subset: CD45RO-CCR7+CD27+CD95- naive CD8+ T cells expressing CXCR3 (TNR3+). All receptors derive from a human donor in good health. Some clones in this sample may be carry-over from other donors' samples.

The V gene is TRBV7-9, the J gene TRBJ2-5; TCRdb's D gene call, TRBD2, goes unchecked for lack of DNA. The germline V gene has CDR1 SEHNR and CDR2 FQNEAQ (reference sequence). There are 17 residues in the CDR3. CDR3 sequence reads: CASSLRDSPEYQETQYF.

The chain couples TRBV7-9 to TRBJ1-2; TCRdb lists TRBD1, though no DNA is available to test this call. The CDR3 spans 13 residues. The germline V gene encodes CDR1 SEHNR and CDR2 FQNEAQ (reference sequence). The CDR3 sequence: CASSSSSTGSYTF.

The gene calls are TRBV20-1 and TRBJ2-7; without DNA, the TCRdb call of TRBD2 cannot be checked. The CDR3 sequence is 16 residues long. Germline V CDR1 and CDR2: DFQATT, SNEGSKA (reference sequence). The CDR3: CSAREDTGARDYEQYF.

The chain uses TRBV6-2 or TRBV6-3 and TRBJ2-1. This CDR3 region has 12 residues. Germline CDR1 reads MNHEY; CDR2 reads SVGEGT. CDR3 amino acids: CASSYGYDEQFF.

This sequence joins TRBV27 and TRBJ2-1. This CDR3 contains 14 residues. CDR1 is MNHEY, CDR2 SMNVEV, per germline (reference sequence). CDR3 protein: CASTLRGSYNEQFF.

V usage is TRBV6-5 and J usage is TRBJ1-4; the TRBD1 assignment by TCRdb is unverifiable without DNA. This CDR3 is built from 14 residues. Germline-derived CDR1 and CDR2 are MNHEY and SVGAGI. CDR3 sequence reads: CASSYRDREGKLFF.

The chain recombines TRBV15 with TRBJ2-2; TCRdb picks TRBD2, but there is no DNA to check that call. The CDR3 loop spans 14 amino acids. CDR1 and CDR2 from the germline V gene are LNHNV and YYDKDF (reference sequence). The CDR3 sequence is CATSGRENTGELFF. The full variable domain, with the rest looked up from reference TRBV15 and TRBJ2-2, is DAMVIQNPRYQVTQFGKPVTLSCSQTLNHNVMYWYQQKSSQAPKLLFHYYDKDFNNEADTPDNFQSRRPNTSFCFLDIRSPGLGDTAMYLCATSGRENTGELFFGEGSRLTVL.

The chain is built from TRBV7-6 and TRBJ2-7. The CDR3 has 14 amino acids. Germline V lookup: CDR1 SGHVS, CDR2 FNYEAQ. The CDR3 reads CASSLSGRGDEQYF.

The rearrangement joins TRBV29-1 to TRBJ2-3; TCRdb reports TRBD1, a call that lacks DNA to check it against. The V gene's germline CDR1 is SQVTM and CDR2 ANQGSEA. This CDR3 contains 14 residues. CDR3 sequence: CSVESPDREDTQYF.

The chain links TRBV7-6 to TRBJ2-2. Germline CDR1 reads SGHVS; CDR2 reads FNYEAQ. The CDR3 has 16 amino acids. The CDR3: CASSLALQPNTGELFF.

The rearrangement uses TRBV11-2 and TRBJ2-5; the D call of TRBD2 rests on TCRdb alone, since no DNA is present to check it. CDR3 length: 13 amino acids. The germline gives CDR1 SGHAT, CDR2 FQNNGV. CDR3 amino acids: CASRAGGQETQYF. Using reference TRBV11-2 and TRBJ2-5 for the parts outside the CDR3, the full variable domain is EAGVAQSPRYKIIEKRQSVAFWCNPISGHATLYWYQQILGQGPKLLIQFQNNGVVDDSQLPKDRFSAERLKGVDSTLKIQPAKLEDSAVYLCASRAGGQETQYFGPGTRLLVL.

The V and J genes are TRBV4-1 and TRBJ1-6; TCRdb's D gene call, TRBD1, goes unchecked for lack of DNA. Germline loops: CDR1 MGHRA, CDR2 YSYEKL. The CDR3 length is 16 residues. The CDR3 loop is CASSQANRDYNSPLHF.

This chain links TRBV28 with TRBJ2-4; TCRdb selects TRBD1, and the lack of DNA leaves this call unchecked. This CDR3 has 21 residues. CDR1 is MDHEN, CDR2 SYDVKM, per germline. The chain's CDR3 is CASSSTRPGQVLWRAKNIQYF.

V is TRBV3-1 and J is TRBJ1-4; TCRdb outputs TRBD1, but without DNA this stays unchecked. Per germline, CDR1 LGHDT and CDR2 YNNKEL (reference sequence). The CDR3 is 17 amino acids. The CDR3 is CASSQEVPPGLNEKLFF.

The chain carries TRBV10-3 and TRBJ1-1; TCRdb gives TRBD1 as the D gene, but with no DNA this cannot be confirmed. The germline CDR1 and CDR2 sequences are ENHRY and SYGVKD. This CDR3 comprises 15 residues. The CDR3 loop is CAIRGLEGENTEAFF.

The chain combines TRBV28 with TRBJ1-4; the TCRdb D gene call, TRBD1, has no DNA to confirm it. Germline V lookup: CDR1 MDHEN, CDR2 SYDVKM. The CDR3 is made up of 14 amino acids. Here the CDR3 reads CASSLVGGNEKLFF.